The present entry profiles one T cell receptor beta chain with its context. It has no known antigen specificity. No much larger clone is present one base from it, and per-base qualities are unavailable. This sample was taken from a study of PD-L1 blockade in urothelial cancer (dated by TCRdb to the late 2010s). In terms of the full investigation: Every patient began therapy at some point between 2013 and 2015 and was given atezolizumab 1,200 mg intravenously every 3 weeks. About nine tenths of the roughly 30 patients were males with bladder-origin urothelial cancer, and about 65% of the 29 reported a prior smoking history. An ECOG performance status of 0 or 1 was recorded for the patients, and 0 to 3 prior chemotherapy regimens had been received by the patients. Blood samples were analyzed 3 weeks after the start of treatment (second dose) and 6 weeks after the start of treatment. A median of about 150,000 T cells and just over 80,000 unique TCRs was obtained from blood samples, and a median clonality of 0.080 was observed. An exploratory multi-omic analysis was conducted of the somatic, immune and clinical correlates of response to PD-L1 blockade with atezolizumab in urothelial cancer. Pretreatment tumor samples, along with matched peripheral blood serially collected before and after atezolizumab treatment, were subjected to TCR sequencing. Durable clinical benefit meant progression-free survival longer than 6 months, and TCR features were also tested against progression-free and overall survival. In the same patients, pretreatment tumors underwent whole exome sequencing and RNA sequencing in addition to TCR sequencing. Durable clinical benefit was achieved by nine patients but not by the remaining 20. Under 30 patients had pretreatment blood TCR-seq, about 25 had at least one posttreatment blood collection, and about 25 had tumor TCR-seq.

The time point label, read with the paper, signifies: pretreatment peripheral blood. A cohort of approximately 30 patients with locally advanced or metastatic urothelial carcinoma, treated at Memorial Sloan Kettering on a trial protocol, was included. Peripheral blood mononuclear cells were collected from each patient pretreatment and during treatment, giving between 1 and 8 total time points per patient. The Qiagen DNeasy Blood extraction kit was used to purify genomic DNA from total PBMCs and from tumor samples. PBMCs were collected pretreatment and during treatment and were isolated and stored as previously described. What the research found in general, with its limitations: A pretreatment peripheral blood TCR clonality below the median was linked to improved progression-free and overall survival. Greater expansion of tumor-associated TCR clones in peripheral blood 3 weeks after the start of treatment was observed in patients with durable benefit (n of about 22, p = 0.022). Because the sample size was small (n ≈ 27) and many exploratory analyses were performed, the results are intended to be hypothesis-generating.

Synthetic TCR analog templates were spiked into each PCR to estimate absolute template abundance from read counts. TCRbeta CDR3 regions were amplified from genomic DNA with bias-controlled V and J gene primers using the immunoSEQ assay. Rearranged TCRbeta segments were sequenced at approximately 20X coverage. The authors' analysis ran thus. Clustering was used to correct sequencing errors, and CDR3s were annotated against IMGT to assign V, D and J genes. Downstream analyses used only productive TCRbeta rearrangements and left out out-of-frame or stop-codon sequences. Clonality was computed as one minus Shannon entropy normalized by the log of the number of unique productive sequences. Clones differing between time points or between blood and tumor were identified using Fisher's exact test with Benjamini-Hochberg correction, with an adjusted p below 0.01 applied as the threshold. Imported from immuneACCESS, the table was reduced by TCRdb to in-frame sequences with V and J called. These copies leave out some clones; in studies compared against another copy, an unresolved V gene accounts for under half, and the cause of the remainder is not known. The V and J calls and clone size were taken over from that table, and D and trimming were inferred from the DNA. This sample is represented by under 50,000 clones; approximately 78% of them were singletons. 1.5% to 2% of the sample is in the top ten clones.

Specimen: PBMCs, collected around atezolizumab (anti-PD-L1) treatment. The sequence derives from a man in his fifties or sixties with urothelial cancer.

The DNA is as follows: TGCAGTGCGGAAGGACTAGCATCAAGTACGCAGTATTTT. The resulting protein is CSAEGLASSTQYF. Here the chain combines TRBV29-1 and TRBJ2-3; 8 bases in the middle match TRBD2. As encoded in the germline V gene, CDR1 is SQVTM while CDR2 is ANQGSEA. The CDR3 spans 13 residues, from the cysteine through the phenylalanine. The kept DNA is CDR3 alone, 39 bases in frame from the first base.